This T cell receptor beta chain was recovered during a study of OX40 agonist ivuxolimab in advanced cancers. Turning to the study itself: Patients in dose escalation had liver, melanoma, kidney or head and neck cancers.

The CDR3 length is 13 residues. Trimming shortened V by 9 bases and J by 5 bases, and 14 bases separated the two germline ends. From germline, CDR1 is SEHNR and CDR2 FQNEAQ (reference sequence). Patients who had autoimmune disease history or got systemic immunosuppression were left out. Profiled with immunoSEQ multiplex PCR; TCRdb holds only in-frame clones, not every one. The table has 65,000 to 85,000 clones, about 86% seen once; the top ten hold 2% to 2.5%. This chain joins TRBV7-9 and TRBJ1-5; D is unresolved. The sample consisted of CD4+ or CD8+ T cells sorted from blood, taken in a trial of the OX40 agonist ivuxolimab. This receptor was obtained from an adult with an advanced solid tumor such as melanoma, head and neck, liver or kidney cancer. CDR3 sequence: CASSFGRYQPQHF. The CDR3 coding sequence is TGTGCCAGTAGTTTCGGGAGATATCAGCCCCAGCATTTT.